Listed below are T cell receptor beta chains from one sample, sequenced in a study of cytomegalovirus exposure and HLA in healthy donors. Sequencing used immunoSEQ multiplex PCR; TCRdb keeps in-frame clones, though not all of them. This sample's table reports about 210,000 clones. Sequencing used PBMCs. The receptors were sampled from a woman aged 30 to 39 in good health and CMV-seropositive. Both conserved end residues are part of each CDR3. D genes are given only for firm matches.

TRBJ1-2 | TRBV4-1 | TRBD1 | TGCGCCAGCAGCGCCCGGGACAGGGGTAACTATGGCTACACCTTC | CASSARDRGNYGYTF
TRBJ2-1 | TRBV2 | TRBD1 | TGTGCCAGCAGTGAAGCTCGGACAGGGATCCCGGAATACAATGAGCAGTTCTTC | CASSEARTGIPEYNEQFF
TRBJ1-2 | TRBV19 | . | TGTGCCAGTAGTTCAACCGGGGAGGTCAACTATGGCTACACCTTC | CASSSTGEVNYGYTF
TRBJ2-1 | TRBV5-1 | . | TGCGCCAGCAGCTTGATTGAGGCCGGAGCTTCCGAGCAGTTCTTC | CASSLIEAGASEQFF
TRBJ2-1 | TRBV5-1 | TRBD2 | TGCGCCAGCAGCTTGCCGCTACCACTAGCGGCTGAGCAGTTCTTC | CASSLPLPLAAEQFF
TRBJ1-1 | TRBV29-1 | TRBD1 | TGCAGCTCCTGGGACAGGAACACTGAAGCTTTCTTT | CSSWDRNTEAFF
TRBJ2-3 | TRBV30 | TRBD2 | TGTGCCTGGAGAAGCGGGGGCACAGATACGCAGTATTTT | CAWRSGGTDTQYF
TRBJ1-5 | TRBV7-8 | TRBD1 | TGTGCCAGCAGCTTATGGGGACAGGGCGGTCAGCCCCAGCATTTT | CASSLWGQGGQPQHF
TRBJ1-3 | TRBV7-9 | . | TGTGCCAGTCGGCAGGCGGGCTCCGGAAACACCATATATTTT | CASRQAGSGNTIYF
TRBJ1-4 | TRBV28 | . | TGTGCCAGCAGTATCCAGATGACAGGTATATGGAAACTGTTTTTT | CASSIQMTGIWKLFF
TRBJ2-7 | TRBV28 | . | TGTGCCAGCAGTATCGGCGGGGTCTACGAGCAGTACTTC | CASSIGGVYEQYF
TRBJ1-2 | TRBV25-1 | TRBD1 | TGTGCCAGCAGTGAGCGGGACAGGCCGGTCTATGGCTACACCTTC | CASSERDRPVYGYTF
TRBJ2-3 | TRBV5-1 | . | TGCGCCAGCAGCTTGTTGAGTGCAGCGGGCCAGAGCACAGATACGCAGTATTTT | CASSLLSAAGQSTDTQYF
TRBJ1-4 | TRBV25-1 | . | TGTGCCAGCAGTAGAATGACAGGTTGGGGGGAAAAACTGTTTTTT | CASSRMTGWGEKLFF